This T cell receptor (beta chain) was captured in a study of cytomegalovirus exposure and HLA in healthy donors. Study background: An analysis done earlier identified 117 million unique TCR beta sequences from about 179 million T cells.

In regard to this clone: Its antigen is unknown. The same CDR3 is also encoded by other DNA sequences in this sample.

V was pared by 2 bases and J by 0 bases, with 8 bases between. The V gene's germline CDR1 is MNHEY and CDR2 SMNVEV (reference sequence). This CDR3 is built from 15 residues. This PCR relied on a set of 60 Vbeta primers and 13 Jbeta primers. The table came from immunoSEQ multiplex PCR; TCRdb's copy has only in-frame clones and leaves some out. The sample records about 270,000 clones, under 80% being singletons. Points from the study as a whole: The classifier, whose performance was assessed in both the original and validation cohorts, reportedly diagnosed cytomegalovirus status with high specificity and sensitivity. The HLA-A and HLA-B alleles of most subjects were reportedly predicted accurately from TCR beta sequences.

What was sequenced was PBMCs. This chain connects TRBV27 to TRBJ2-1; D remains unclear. This clonotype originated in a female donor in good health and CMV-seronegative. The CDR3 region is CASSLSPSSYNEQFF. In DNA, the CDR3 is TGTGCCAGCAGTTTAAGTCCGAGCTCCTACAATGAGCAGTTCTTC.